This TCR beta chain emerged from a study of T-cell reconstitution after alpha-beta-depleted transplantation in children. Whole-study findings and limits: Fresh T-cell production supplied most of the T-cell counts and diversity seen one year after transplant. Surviving recipient T cells and thymic progenitors produced the high day-60 TCRbeta diversity seen in some patients. Alpha-beta T cells about two months after transplant reportedly derived from several hundred expanded graft clones.

This CDR3 is 13 amino acids long. The V end was cut by 0 bases, the J end by 5 bases, with 7 bases between. Germline V CDR1 and CDR2: SGHTA, FQGNSA. As it was prepared, the TCRbeta library received unique molecular identifiers. TCRdb independently ran MiXCR on the PCR reads; one entry per CDR3 protein. The table records over 100,000 distinct CDR3 sequences, about 8% of them present only once. Only a few counts were recorded for this clonotype. What it binds is not known. The source of this sequence is a boy aged 2 to 9 with acute lymphoblastic leukemia, due to receive a stem cell transplant. This chain connects TRBV7-2 to TRBJ1-2; D ambiguous. The sequencing here drew on PBMCs, taken before TCRalphabeta/CD19-depleted stem cell transplant. CDR3 sequence reads: CASSLARSYGYTF. The CDR3 DNA reads TGTGCCAGCAGCTTAGCGAGGAGTTATGGCTACACCTTC.